This passage covers 13 T cell receptor beta chains from one sample sequenced in a study of T-cell memory formation after mild COVID-19. TCRdb re-derived calls from the 5' RACE reads in MiXCR, one entry per CDR3 protein. The table has roughly 550,000 distinct CDR3 sequences, roughly 21% seen once. Specimen: PBMCs or a T cell subset sorted from them (not recorded which). All receptors come from an adult woman who had mild COVID-19 (a few samples of this study predate the infection). Cell type and time point are not known.

The gene calls are TRBV10-3 and TRBJ1-1, with D possibly TRBD1 on 6 matching bases. The CDR3 is 16 amino acids. The ends were cut back, 0 bases at V and 0 bases at J, with 11 bases in the middle. Germline V gives CDR1 ENHRY, CDR2 SYGVKD. The CDR3 nucleotides read TGTGCCATCAGTGAGTCCACGACAGGAGTGAACACTGAAGCTTTCTTT. Residues: CAISESTTGVNTEAFF.

The J gene is TRBJ2-7, the V gene TRBV2; D is possibly TRBD2 (6 bases). This CDR3 is built from 14 residues. Trimming shortened V by 4 bases and J by 3 bases, and 13 bases separated the two germline ends. CDR1 is SNHLY and CDR2 is FYNNEI in the germline V gene. In nucleotides, the CDR3 is TGTGCCAGCAGTGGAAGGGACTGGGACTACGAGCAGTACTTC. It specifies CASSGRDWDYEQYF.

This clonotype has only a few counts. This chain joins TRBV7-2 and TRBJ2-1; TRBD1 is a possible D gene (6 bases). CDR3 size: 15 residues. V lost 3 bases to trimming and J lost 2 bases, with 11 bases between them. The germline V gene encodes CDR1 SGHTA and CDR2 FQGNSA. CDR3 protein: CASSFGWGPYNEQFF. The CDR3 nucleotides read TGTGCCAGCAGCTTTGGGTGGGGGCCCTACAATGAGCAGTTCTTC.

The chain has TRBV7-9 and TRBJ1-2; maybe TRBD1 (5 bases). Trimming cost V 8 bases and J 6 bases, with 19 bases left between them. This CDR3 region has 14 residues. CDR1 is SEHNR and CDR2 is FQNEAQ in the germline V gene (reference sequence). The DNA for the CDR3 is TGTGCCAGCCGAGCGTCGCAGGGAATGGATGGCTACACCTTC. Residues: CASRASQGMDGYTF.

This clonotype has a handful of counts. V usage is TRBV30 and J usage is TRBJ2-1, with D possibly TRBD2 on 6 matching bases. V lost 5 bases, J lost 7 bases, and 18 bases lay in between. This CDR3 is built from 14 residues. Per germline, CDR1 GTSNPN and CDR2 SVGIG (reference sequence). The CDR3 loop reads CAWGVPGLFNEQFF. In DNA, the CDR3 is TGTGCCTGGGGGGTCCCGGGACTGTTTAATGAGCAGTTCTTC.

V usage is TRBV19 and J usage is TRBJ2-3, with D unresolved. Germline CDR1 is LNHDA and CDR2 is SQIVND (reference sequence). This CDR3 has 13 amino acids. Trimming pared 10 bases from V and 6 bases from J, leaving 17 bases between. CDR3 DNA: TGTGCCACCACATGGGGTCAAGGCGATACGCAGTATTTT. Its protein product is CATTWGQGDTQYF.

The V gene is TRBV15, the J gene TRBJ2-1, with D perhaps matching TRBD1 or TRBD2 (5 bases each). Germline lookup yields CDR1 LNHNV and CDR2 YYDKDF (reference sequence). The ends were cut back, 5 bases at V and 1 base at J, with 15 bases in the middle. This CDR3 is 16 amino acids long. The CDR3 coding sequence is TGTGCCACCAGCGGACTGCAGGGTAGGTCCTACAATGAGCAGTTCTTC. Translation: CATSGLQGRSYNEQFF. The complete variable domain, with remaining parts taken from reference TRBV15 and TRBJ2-1, reads DAMVIQNPRYQVTQFGKPVTLSCSQTLNHNVMYWYQQKSSQAPKLLFHYYDKDFNNEADTPDNFQSRRPNTSFCFLDIRSPGLGDTAMYLCATSGLQGRSYNEQFFGPGTRLTVL.

This clonotype was counted only a few times. This rearrangement joins TRBV5-1 to TRBJ2-3; the D gene is possibly TRBD1 (7 bases). The CDR3 totals 15 residues. Trimming took 0 bases from V and 6 from J, leaving 14 bases between them. CDR1 is SGHRS and CDR2 is YFSETQ in the germline V gene. This CDR3 reads CASSLAPGGRDTQYF. The CDR3 nucleotides are TGCGCCAGCAGCTTGGCCCCAGGGGGGCGTGATACGCAGTATTTT.

The chain employs TRBV4-1 and TRBJ1-2, with D tentatively TRBD1 (5 bases). Trimming shortened V by 1 base and J by 7 bases, and 13 bases separated the two germline ends. The CDR3 spans 14 residues. The germline V gene has CDR1 MGHRA and CDR2 YSYEKL. CDR3 protein: CASSQALGLGGYTF. The CDR3 region has the DNA TGCGCCAGCAGCCAAGCTTTGGGGCTGGGTGGCTACACCTTC.

This chain joins TRBV11-1 and TRBJ2-2; possible D gene TRBD1, 7 bases. Trimming removed 4 bases at V and 5 bases at J, with 14 bases between. Germline-derived CDR1 and CDR2 are SGHAT and FQDESV (reference sequence). The CDR3 contains 15 residues. Here the CDR3 reads CASSSRQGGTGELFF. Written as DNA, the CDR3 is TGTGCCAGCAGCTCGAGACAGGGAGGAACCGGGGAGCTGTTTTTT.

The chain joins TRBV9 to TRBJ2-7; D gene uncertain. V gave up 4 bases and J gave up 4 bases, with 15 bases separating them. CDR1 and CDR2 from the germline V gene are SGDLS and YYNGEE. CDR3 length equals 14 residues. CDR3 amino acids: CASSNRASTYEQYF. CDR3 nucleotide sequence: TGTGCCAGCAGCAACCGGGCCTCAACTTACGAGCAGTACTTC.

The chain carries TRBV7-8 and TRBJ1-5; the D gene is possibly TRBD1 (6 bases). V lost 3 bases and J lost 5, with 14 bases in between. CDR3 size: 15 residues. Per germline, CDR1 SGHVS and CDR2 FQNEAQ. CDR3 in amino acids: CASSFEGELDQPQHF. CDR3 nucleotides: TGTGCCAGCAGCTTTGAGGGGGAGTTAGATCAGCCCCAGCATTTT.

This clonotype was seen a few times. The rearrangement joins TRBV18 to TRBJ1-3, with TRBD1 matching over 7 bases. The CDR3 is made up of 17 amino acids. Germline V gene lookup returns CDR1 KGHSH and CDR2 LQKENI. Trimming at V came to 3 bases and at J to 4 bases, leaving 12 bases not matched to a gene. CDR3 loop: CASSPASLTGEGNTIYF. CDR3 in DNA: TGTGCCAGCTCACCCGCCTCGCTAACAGGGGAAGGAAACACCATATATTTT.